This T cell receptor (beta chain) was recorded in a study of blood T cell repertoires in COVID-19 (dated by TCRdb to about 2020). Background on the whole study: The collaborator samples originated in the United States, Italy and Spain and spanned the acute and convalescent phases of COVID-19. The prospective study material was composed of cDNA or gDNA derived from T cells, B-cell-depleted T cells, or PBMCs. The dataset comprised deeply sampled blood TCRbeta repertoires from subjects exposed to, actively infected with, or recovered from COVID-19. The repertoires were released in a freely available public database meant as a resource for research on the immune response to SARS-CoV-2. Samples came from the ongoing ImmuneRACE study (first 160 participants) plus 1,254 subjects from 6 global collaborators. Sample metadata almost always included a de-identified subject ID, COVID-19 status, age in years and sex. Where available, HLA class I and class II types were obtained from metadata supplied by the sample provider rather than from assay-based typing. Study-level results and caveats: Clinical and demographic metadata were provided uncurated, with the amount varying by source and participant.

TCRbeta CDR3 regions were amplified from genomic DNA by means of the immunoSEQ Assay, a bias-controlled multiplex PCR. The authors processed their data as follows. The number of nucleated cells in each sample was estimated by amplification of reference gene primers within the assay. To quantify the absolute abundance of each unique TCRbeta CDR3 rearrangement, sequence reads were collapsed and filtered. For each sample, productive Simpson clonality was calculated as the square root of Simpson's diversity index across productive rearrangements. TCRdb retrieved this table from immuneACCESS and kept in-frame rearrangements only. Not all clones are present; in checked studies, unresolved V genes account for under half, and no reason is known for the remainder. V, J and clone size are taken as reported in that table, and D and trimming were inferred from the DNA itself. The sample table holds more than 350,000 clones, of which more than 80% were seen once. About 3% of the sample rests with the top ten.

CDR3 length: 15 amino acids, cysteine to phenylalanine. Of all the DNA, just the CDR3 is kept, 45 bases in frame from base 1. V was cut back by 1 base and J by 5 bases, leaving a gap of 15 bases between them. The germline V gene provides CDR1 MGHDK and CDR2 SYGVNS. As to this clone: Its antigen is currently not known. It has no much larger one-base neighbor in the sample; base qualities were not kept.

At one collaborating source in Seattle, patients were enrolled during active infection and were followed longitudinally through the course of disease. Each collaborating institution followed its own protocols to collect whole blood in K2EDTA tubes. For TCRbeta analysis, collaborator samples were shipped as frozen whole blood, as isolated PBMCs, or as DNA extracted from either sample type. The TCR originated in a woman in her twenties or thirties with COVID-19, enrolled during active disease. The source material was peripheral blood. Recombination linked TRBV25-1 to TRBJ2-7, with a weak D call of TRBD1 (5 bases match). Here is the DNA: TGTGCCAGCAGTGAATTCGCCGGGTCAGGGAACGAGCAGTACTTC. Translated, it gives CASSEFAGSGNEQYF.